This entry features one T cell receptor (beta chain) sequence. The PCR contained 60 Vbeta and 13 Jbeta primers. The protocol was immunoSEQ multiplex PCR, while the TCRdb copy is restricted to in-frame clones and leaves out a portion. The repertoire consists of under 250,000 clones, with approximately 78% occurring once and the leading ten covering approximately 3.9%. The sample is drawn from a study of cytomegalovirus exposure and HLA in healthy donors. Germline CDR1 LNHDA, CDR2 SQIVND (reference sequence). V lost 4 bases, J lost 6 bases, and 9 bases stayed unmatched. The CDR3 contains 15 residues. Sequencing was carried out using PBMCs. The genes are TRBV19 and TRBJ2-1; 7 bases are shared with TRBD2. The clonotype comes from a male donor in good health and CMV-seronegative. DNA of the CDR3: TGTGCCAGTAGTAGGGGGACTACTCGTGTCAATGAGCAGTTCTTC. It specifies CASSRGTTRVNEQFF. Together with reference TRBV19 and TRBJ2-1, the CDR3 gives the full variable domain: DGGITQSPKYLFRKEGQNVTLSCEQNLNHDAMYWYRQDPGQGLRLIYYSQIVNDFQKGDIAEGYSVSREKKESFPLTVTSAQKNPTAFYLCASSRGTTRVNEQFFGPGTRLTVL.